The 4 T cell receptor beta chains below all came from one sample that was sequenced in a study of response to subunit inactivated influenza vaccine. Each CDR3 protein is one row after TCRdb ran MiXCR on the RT-PCR reads. Of around 520,000 distinct CDR3 sequences listed, about 25% are singletons. This sample comprised CD4+ T cells sorted from PBMCs, obtained more than 4 days after vaccination. These receptors were obtained from a man between 50 and 59 years old who received an inactivated influenza vaccine.

This clonotype has just a few counts. The chain uses TRBV6-2 or TRBV6-3 and TRBJ2-7; tentatively, D is TRBD1 or TRBD2 (5 bases each). Germline assignment: CDR1 MNHEY and CDR2 SVGEGT. The length of the CDR3 is 14 residues. Trimming shortened V by 5 bases and J by 1 base, and 12 bases separated the two germline ends. CDR3 amino acids: CASSNRDHSYEQYF. The CDR3, as DNA: TGTGCCAGCAGTAACCGGGACCATTCCTACGAGCAGTACTTC.

This clonotype was observed a few times. The CDR3 DNA is TGCGCCAGCAGCTTGGCTTCTAGCGGGGTTGCAGATACGCAGTATTTT. It encodes CASSLASSGVADTQYF. J is TRBJ2-3 and V is TRBV5-1, with TRBD2 matching 9 bases. This CDR3 has 16 amino acids. The germline V gene encodes CDR1 SGHRS and CDR2 YFSETQ. V gave up 0 bases and J gave up 4 bases; unmatched junction bases: 6.

This clonotype was counted many times. The chain combines TRBV5-1 with TRBJ2-1; D remains ambiguous. Germline assignment: CDR1 SGHRS and CDR2 YFSETQ. Trimming took 1 base from V and 4 from J, leaving 9 bases between them. The CDR3 totals 14 residues. The CDR3 loop is CASSLNVGYNEQFF. CDR3 nucleotide sequence: TGCGCCAGCAGCTTGAACGTAGGGTACAATGAGCAGTTCTTC.

This rearrangement joins TRBV6-5 to TRBJ1-5; D possibly corresponds to TRBD1 (5 bases). The CDR3 extends over 13 amino acids. Per the germline V gene, CDR1 is MNHEY and CDR2 is SVGAGI. Trimming shortened V by 2 bases and J by 9 bases, and 11 bases separated the two germline ends. The CDR3 is CASSYGGKGPQHF. Here the CDR3 DNA reads TGTGCCAGCAGTTACGGGGGGAAGGGGCCCCAGCATTTT.